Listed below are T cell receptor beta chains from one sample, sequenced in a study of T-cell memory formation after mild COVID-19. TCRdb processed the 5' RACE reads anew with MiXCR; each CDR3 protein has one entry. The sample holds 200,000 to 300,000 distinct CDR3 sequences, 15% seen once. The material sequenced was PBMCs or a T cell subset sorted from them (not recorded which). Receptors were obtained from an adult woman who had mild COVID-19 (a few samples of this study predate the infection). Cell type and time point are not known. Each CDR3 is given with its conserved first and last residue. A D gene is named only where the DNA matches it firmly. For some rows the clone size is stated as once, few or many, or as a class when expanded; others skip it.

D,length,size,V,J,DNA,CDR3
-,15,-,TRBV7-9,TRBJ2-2,TGTGCCAGCAGCTGGGGACTGGCGGCCACCGGGGAGCTGTTTTTT,CASSWGLAATGELFF
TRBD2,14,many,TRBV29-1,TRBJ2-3,TGCAGCGTTCGGACTAGCGGGGGCACAGATACGCAGTATTTT,CSVRTSGGTDTQYF
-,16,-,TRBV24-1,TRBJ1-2,TGTGCCACCAGTGCATCCAGGTCCCCAAAGGGGGGTGGCTACACCTTC,CATSASRSPKGGGYTF
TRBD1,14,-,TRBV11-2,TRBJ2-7,TGTGCCAGCAGCTTAACGACAGGGCGGTACGAGCAGTACTTC,CASSLTTGRYEQYF
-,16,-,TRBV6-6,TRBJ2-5,TGTGCCAGCAGCCCATTTTTGCGGGATATGGTGGAGACCCAGTACTTC,CASSPFLRDMVETQYF
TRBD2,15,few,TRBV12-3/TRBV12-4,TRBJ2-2,TGTGCCAGCAGTCTTAGCGGGAGTGGCACCGGGGAGCTGTTTTTT,CASSLSGSGTGELFF
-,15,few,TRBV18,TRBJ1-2,TGTGCCAGCTCACCACGTGGGATAAGGGACTATGGCTACACCTTC,CASSPRGIRDYGYTF
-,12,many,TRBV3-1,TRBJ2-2,TGTGCCAGCAGCCCCTACACCGGGGAGCTGTTTTTT,CASSPYTGELFF
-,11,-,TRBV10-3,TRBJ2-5,TGTGCCATCAGCTTAGGAGAGACCCAGTACTTC,CAISLGETQYF
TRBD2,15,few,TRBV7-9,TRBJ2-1,TGTGCCAGCAGCCCTAGCGGGAACTCCTACAATGAGCAGTTCTTC,CASSPSGNSYNEQFF
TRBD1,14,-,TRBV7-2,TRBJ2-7,TGTGCCAGCAGCATGACAGGGGGCTCCTACGAGCAGTACTTC,CASSMTGGSYEQYF
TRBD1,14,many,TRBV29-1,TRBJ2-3,TGCAGCGTTGTGCCGGGACAGGTTCATGATACGCAGTATTTT,CSVVPGQVHDTQYF
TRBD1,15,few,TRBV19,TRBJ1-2,TGTGCCAGTAGTATAGGTGGGACAGGGGGCTATGGCTACACCTTC,CASSIGGTGGYGYTF
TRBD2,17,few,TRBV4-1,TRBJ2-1,TGCGCCAGCAGCCAAGAGGAGACTAGCCTGGGAGGGTATGAGCAGTTCTTC,CASSQEETSLGGYEQFF
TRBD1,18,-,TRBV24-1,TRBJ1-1,TGTGCCACCAGTGGCTCCCCGGGACAGGGCGGGAGGAACACTGAAGCTTTCTTT,CATSGSPGQGGRNTEAFF
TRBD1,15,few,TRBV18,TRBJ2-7,TGTGCCAGCTCACCCCAGGGGGCGCGGGCCTACGAGCAGTACTTC,CASSPQGARAYEQYF
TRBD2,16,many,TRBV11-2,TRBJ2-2,TGTGCCAGCTCCCACAGAGCGGGGGGGCGTCCCGGGGAGCTGTTTTTT,CASSHRAGGRPGELFF
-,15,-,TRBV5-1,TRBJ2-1,TGCGCCAGCAGCTTGGTACCAGGGAGCTACAATGAGCAGTTCTTC,CASSLVPGSYNEQFF
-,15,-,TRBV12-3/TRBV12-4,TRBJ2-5,TGTGCCAGCAGTTCATTCGGGGGAAGCCAAGAGACCCAGTACTTC,CASSSFGGSQETQYF
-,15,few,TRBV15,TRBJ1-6,TGTGCCACCAGCAGAGATCTCAGGGAGGGTACGGCCCTCCACTTT,CATSRDLREGTALHF
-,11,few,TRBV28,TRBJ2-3,TGTGCCAGCAGTTCCTCGTATACGCAGTATTTT,CASSSSYTQYF
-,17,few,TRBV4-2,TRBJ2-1,TGTGCCAGCAGCCAAGATAGGGGGACGGGGGCCTACAATGAGCAGTTCTTC,CASSQDRGTGAYNEQFF
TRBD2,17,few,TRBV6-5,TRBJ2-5,TGTGCCAGCAGTTACACGTTGTGGAGCGGGGAGAAAGAGACCCAGTACTTC,CASSYTLWSGEKETQYF
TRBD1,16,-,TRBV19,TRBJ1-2,TGTGCCAGTAGTCCGCAGACCGGGACAGAGAACTATGGCTACACCTTC,CASSPQTGTENYGYTF
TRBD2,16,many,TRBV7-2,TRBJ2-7,TGTGCCAGCAGCTTAAGTGGCGGGAGGGCCCCCTACGAGCAGTACTTC,CASSLSGGRAPYEQYF
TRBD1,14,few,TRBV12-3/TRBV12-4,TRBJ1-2,TGTGCCAGCAGCCGGACCGGGACAGGGGTCGGCTACACCTTC,CASSRTGTGVGYTF
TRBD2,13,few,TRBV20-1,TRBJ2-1,TGCAGTGCTAGCGCGGGAGATGGCAATGAGCAGTTCTTC,CSASAGDGNEQFF